Presented here are 12 T cell receptor beta chains from one specimen sequenced in a study of T cell repertoires in cytomegalovirus infection. In TCRdb, the reads were re-called with MiXCR into one record per CDR3 protein. The sample has around 130,000 distinct CDR3 sequences, roughly 9% seen once. The sequencing input was PBMCs. Receptors were obtained from a human donor in good health (CMV status not recorded). Some clones in this sample may be carry-over from other donors' samples.

This clonotype came up a few times. This chain connects TRBV28 to TRBJ2-7, with D possibly being TRBD2 (6 bases). The CDR3 sequence is 12 residues long. From germline, CDR1 is MDHEN and CDR2 SYDVKM. V was trimmed by 8 bases and J by 3 bases, leaving 11 bases between them. DNA of the CDR3: TGTGCCAGCGGCGGGGCCCTCTACGAGCAGTACTTC. Translated: CASGGALYEQYF.

This clonotype was counted ten times or more. This sequence joins TRBV12-3 or TRBV12-4 and TRBJ1-2; maybe TRBD1 (6 bases). This CDR3 region has 14 residues. Trimming took 1 base from V and 6 from J, leaving 12 bases between them. CDR3: CASSLDRASDGYTF. As DNA, the CDR3 is TGTGCCAGCAGTTTAGACAGGGCGTCCGATGGCTACACCTTC.

This clonotype was observed many times. The chain uses TRBV12-3 or TRBV12-4 and TRBJ2-7; a weak D match, TRBD2 (6 bases). The CDR3 is 14 amino acids. V was cut by 3 bases and J by 6 bases, with 15 bases left in between. The CDR3 sequence is CASSFGNSGLEQYF. The CDR3, as DNA: TGTGCCAGCAGTTTCGGAAATAGCGGCCTCGAGCAGTACTTC.

This clonotype has a count of ten or more. The V and J genes are TRBV28 and TRBJ1-1; no firm D call. V lost 6 bases and J 5 bases, leaving 7 bases between the germline ends. Germline CDR1 is MDHEN and CDR2 is SYDVKM. The CDR3 is made up of 11 amino acids. The CDR3 DNA sequence: TGTGCCAGCAGCCCCGGAACTGAAGCTTTCTTT. The encoded protein is CASSPGTEAFF.

This sequence joins TRBV20-1 and TRBJ2-3; perhaps D is TRBD1 or TRBD2 (5 bases each). V shed 6 bases and J shed 2 bases, with 15 bases lying between them. The CDR3 spans 14 residues. CDR1 and CDR2 (germline): DFQATT, SNEGSKA (reference sequence). CDR3 in DNA: TGCAGTGCAAATAACCGGGACCCCACAGATACGCAGTATTTT. It is translated as CSANNRDPTDTQYF.

This clonotype has ten or more counts. This chain uses TRBV18 with TRBJ2-7; 12 bases agree with TRBD2. Germline trimming cut 5 bases from V and 2 bases from J; bases unmatched to any gene: 4. This CDR3 has 15 residues. Looked up from germline, CDR1 is KGHSH and CDR2 is LQKENI. The DNA of the CDR3 is TGTGCCAGCTCAAGGACTAGCGGGGATACCTACGAGCAGTACTTC. The encoded protein is CASSRTSGDTYEQYF.

The V gene is TRBV6-6, the J gene TRBJ2-1, with 7 positions matching TRBD2. The CDR3 contains 15 residues. Trimming removed 0 bases from V and 2 bases from J; junction bases left unmatched: 1. Germline CDR1 and CDR2: MNHNY and SVGAGI (reference sequence). CDR3 nucleotides: TGTGCCAGCAGTTACTCGGGACTAACCTACAATGAGCAGTTCTTC. Residues: CASSYSGLTYNEQFF.

This clonotype was detected ten times or more. The chain carries TRBV12-3 or TRBV12-4 and TRBJ1-4, with D possibly matching TRBD1 (6 bases). Between the trimmed V and J ends, which lost 6 bases and 8 bases, there was a span of 16 bases. The CDR3 has 14 residues. The CDR3 sequence: CASRPAGASEKLFF. The CDR3 DNA sequence: TGTGCCAGCAGACCCGCAGGGGCTAGCGAAAAACTGTTTTTT.

This clonotype appeared many times. CDR3 protein: CASSQDSGGGGYTF. Here the CDR3 DNA reads TGTGCCAGCAGCCAAGACTCAGGGGGGGGAGGCTACACCTTC. The chain recombines TRBV4-2 with TRBJ1-2, with 7 bases aligning to TRBD1. Germline V gene lookup returns CDR1 LGHNA and CDR2 YNFKEQ. The length of the CDR3 is 14 residues. Trimming removed 0 bases from V and 8 bases from J; junction bases left unmatched: 6.

In the case of this clonotype: At one end, the junction sequence differs from germline, possibly due to a read error. The rearrangement joins TRBV28 to TRBJ2-1; TRBD2 matches at 8 bases. The CDR3 has 13 residues. The germline gives CDR1 MDHEN, CDR2 SYDVKM. CDR3 nucleotides: TGTGCCAGCAGCGGGGGGGCCTACAATGAGCTGTTCTTC. This translates into CASSGGAYNELFF.

Comment on this clonotype: A much more abundant neighbour one base away suggests this may be a read error. V and J are TRBV14 and TRBJ2-7, with 8 positions matching TRBD2. Germline V lookup: CDR1 SGHDN, CDR2 FVKESK. This CDR3 is built from 16 residues. CDR3 bases: TGTGCCAGCAGCCTCTCGGACAGCGGGGGCCCCTACGAGCGGTACTTC. It yields the protein CASSLSDSGGPYERYF.

This clonotype was recorded many times. The chain couples TRBV25-1 to TRBJ2-1; D gene ambiguous. V was pared by 6 bases and J by 7 bases, with 13 bases between. Germline assignment: CDR1 MGHDK and CDR2 SYGVNS. This CDR3 contains 13 residues. The CDR3 coding sequence is TGTGCCAGCAGGGCAGGACGTGGAAATGAGCAGTTCTTC. As protein: CASRAGRGNEQFF.